This entry concerns a single TCR beta chain. Trimming stripped 4 bases from V and 10 bases from J, with 18 bases between. The CDR3 runs 15 residues. The germline V gene encodes CDR1 SGHDT and CDR2 YYEEEE. This entry is derived from a study of control samples from healthy donors and cancer patients. Profiling relied on immunoSEQ multiplex PCR, and the TCRdb table lists in-frame clones only, not all of them. The sample carries about 89,000 clones, 85% to 90% recorded once. The sequenced sample was blood. V and J are TRBV5-6 and TRBJ1-6, with D maybe TRBD1 (6 bases). The sequence derives from a woman aged 40 to 50 in good health. The CDR3 loop is CASSQRSGVGSPLHF. In DNA, the CDR3 is TGTGCCAGCAGCCAGAGGTCAGGGGTAGGGTCACCCCTCCACTTT. The complete variable domain, with remaining parts taken from reference TRBV5-6 and TRBJ1-6, reads DAGVTQSPTHLIKTRGQQVTLRCSPKSGHDTVSWYQQALGQGPQFIFQYYEEEERQRGNFPDRFSGHQFPNYSSELNVNALLLGDSALYLCASSQRSGVGSPLHFGNGTRLTVT.